The TCR beta chain described here comes from a study of PD-1 blockade in classical Hodgkin lymphoma. Findings and limits, study-wide: It was reported that newly diagnosed patients had less baseline TCR diversity than healthy donors. Complete responders entered with baseline diversity on par with newly diagnosed patients, the results showed. TCR diversity rose significantly by C4D1 in CD4+ but not CD8+ cells.

Germline V gene data show CDR1 as MNHEY and CDR2 as SVGAGI. The CDR3 runs 16 residues. Unmatched junction bases numbered 7, after V lost 0 bases and J lost 8 bases. With no exception, relapse followed autologous stem cell transplantation in all patients, and brentuximab vedotin exposure varied. It was by magnetic negative selection that CD4+ T cells were purified from thawed PBMCs. Complete response, partial response or progressive disease was recorded as best response. Profiling relied on immunoSEQ multiplex PCR, and the TCRdb table lists in-frame clones only, not all of them. The sample contains about 35,000 clones, around nine tenths of which appear only once. This clone was counted once. The antigen is undetermined.

The genes are TRBV6-5 and TRBJ2-1; 10 positions match TRBD2. The material was CD4+ T cells from blood, obtained at baseline. This TCR came from a human donor with classical Hodgkin lymphoma. CDR3: CASSYSGAGGPYEQFF. Written as DNA, the CDR3 is TGTGCCAGCAGTTACTCAGGAGCGGGAGGGCCGTATGAGCAGTTCTTC.